The 27 T cell receptor beta chains listed next were all sequenced from one sample in a study of identifying expanded T cells in peripheral blood. Assay: immunoSEQ multiplex PCR; the TCRdb copy retains only in-frame clones and omits some. The table records some 120,000 clones, 84% of them present only once. Sequencing used blood. These receptors were obtained from a person aged 18 to 75 in good health.

V usage is TRBV27 and J usage is TRBJ2-2; 7 bases map to TRBD2. The germline gives CDR1 MNHEY, CDR2 SMNVEV (reference sequence). The CDR3 contains 14 residues. After removal of 8 bases from V and 5 bases from J, the junction contained 8 bases not matched to a gene. The CDR3: CASRPLGGTGELFF. CDR3 nucleotide sequence: TGTGCCAGCCGACCCTTGGGGGGGACCGGGGAGCTGTTTTTT.

CDR3 in DNA: TGCGCCAGCAGCCCAGCCCCGTGGAGGACTCACACGAACACCGGGGAGCTGTTTTTT. Translated, it gives CASSPAPWRTHTNTGELFF. The chain carries TRBV4-3 and TRBJ2-2; D perhaps matches TRBD2 (5 bases). The CDR3 is made up of 19 amino acids. The ends were cut back, 4 bases at V and 0 bases at J, with 21 bases in the middle. The germline V gene encodes CDR1 LGHNA and CDR2 YSLEER.

The chain employs TRBV5-6 and TRBJ1-2; 7 bases match TRBD1. Trimming removed 4 bases from V and 2 bases from J; junction bases left unmatched: 8. The CDR3 extends over 15 amino acids. In germline, CDR1 is SGHDT, CDR2 YYEEEE. The CDR3: CASSGGMGQNYGYTF. The CDR3 DNA is TGTGCCAGCAGCGGAGGGATGGGACAGAACTATGGCTACACCTTC.

On this clone: The sample carries other DNA sequences with the same CDR3. J is TRBJ2-7 and V is TRBV10-3, with D perhaps matching TRBD1 (6 bases). The CDR3 runs to 14 residues. CDR1 and CDR2 (germline): ENHRY, SYGVKD. The V end was cut by 10 bases, the J end by 2 bases, with 18 bases between. CDR3 DNA sequence: TGTGCCAGTCGAAGCGGACAGCTAGCCTACGAGCAGTACTTC. Its translation is CASRSGQLAYEQYF.

J is TRBJ1-2 and V is TRBV5-6; D may be TRBD1 (5 bases). Germline CDR1 is SGHDT and CDR2 is YYEEEE. Trimming took 0 bases from V and 4 from J, leaving 13 bases between them. CDR3 length: 15 residues. CDR3 loop: CASSLGGSKIYGYTF. In DNA form, the CDR3 reads TGTGCCAGCAGCTTGGGGGGCAGTAAAATCTATGGCTACACCTTC.

The rearrangement links TRBV5-6 to TRBJ1-6, with D unclear. The CDR3 loop spans 15 amino acids. The ends were cut back, 4 bases at V and 9 bases at J, with 17 bases in the middle. The V gene's germline CDR1 is SGHDT and CDR2 YYEEEE. The CDR3 loop reads CASSQMGRGSSPLHF. Here the CDR3 DNA reads TGTGCCAGCAGCCAGATGGGGAGAGGGAGTTCACCCCTCCACTTT.

This chain links TRBV18 with TRBJ1-2; no reliable D call. CDR1 and CDR2 (germline): KGHSH, LQKENI. Between the trimmed V and J ends, which lost 5 bases and 8 bases, there was a span of 18 bases. CDR3 length: 14 amino acids. CDR3 in DNA: TGTGCCAGCTCATACTCCCGGGAGAATAGGGGCTACACCTTC. Amino acids: CASSYSRENRGYTF.

The chain is built from TRBV11-3 and TRBJ1-1, with TRBD1 identical over 7 bases. This CDR3 region has 13 residues. Germline V lookup: CDR1 SGHNT, CDR2 YENEEA. V lost 3 bases and J lost 8; bases outside the gene matches: 6. CDR3 in DNA: TGTGCCAGCAGCTTTACAACACAGGGGGAAGCTTTCTTT. Translation: CASSFTTQGEAFF.

J is TRBJ2-3 and V is TRBV29-1, with unresolved D. CDR1 is SQVTM, CDR2 ANQGSEA, per germline. This CDR3 is 13 amino acids long. V lost 3 bases and J 5 bases, leaving 12 bases between the germline ends. CDR3 residues: CSVDLQSGDTQYF. In nucleotides, the CDR3 is TGCAGCGTTGATTTACAGTCAGGAGATACGCAGTATTTT.

CDR3 sequence reads: CASSQDRPRGDIQYF. In nucleotides, the CDR3 is TGCGCCAGCAGCCAAGACAGGCCCCGGGGGGACATTCAGTACTTC. The J gene is TRBJ2-4, the V gene TRBV4-3; 7 bases map to TRBD2. V lost 0 bases and J lost 8; bases outside the gene matches: 7. This CDR3 region has 15 residues. Germline V lookup: CDR1 LGHNA, CDR2 YSLEER.

Note on this clone: Just one base apart from a much larger clone, this may be a read error. The chain joins TRBV2 to TRBJ2-1; D gene unclear. Looked up from germline, CDR1 is SNHLY and CDR2 is FYNNEI. CDR3 length: 15 residues. The CDR3 DNA reads TGTGTCAGCAGTGATGAGGCGGTTACCTACAATGAGCAGTTCTTC. Translating it yields CVSSDEAVTYNEQFF.

This clone was counted a single time. The chain recombines TRBV10-3 with TRBJ2-5; a possible D gene is TRBD2 (7 bases). Between the trimmed V and J ends, which lost 3 bases and 5 bases, there was a span of 19 bases. The CDR3 covers 16 residues. Germline V gene sequence: CDR1 ENHRY, CDR2 SYGVKD. CDR3 sequence (DNA): TGTGCCATCAGTGATTGTGCGGGGGCCCCCGGGGAGACCCAGTACTTC. Amino acid sequence: CAISDCAGAPGETQYF.

This chain connects TRBV9 to TRBJ2-3; TRBD1 is a possible D gene (5 bases). Germline V gene data show CDR1 as SGDLS and CDR2 as YYNGEE. Trimming shortened V by 0 bases and J by 2 bases, and 16 bases separated the two germline ends. This CDR3 has 17 amino acids. The CDR3 DNA sequence: TGTGCCAGCAGCGTAGTTCCCTCCCAGACAGTCACAGATACGCAGTATTTT. Translated: CASSVVPSQTVTDTQYF.

The J gene is TRBJ2-5, the V gene TRBV20-1; no definite D call. Between the trimmed V and J ends, which lost 6 bases and 2 bases, there was a span of 7 bases. The CDR3 length is 11 residues. Germline CDR1 DFQATT, CDR2 SNEGSKA (reference sequence). As DNA, the CDR3 is TGCAGTGCCTGGGGTCAAGAGACCCAGTACTTC. Encoded protein: CSAWGQETQYF.

This sequence joins TRBV6-5 and TRBJ1-1; D gene ambiguous. This CDR3 is 11 amino acids long. The germline CDR1 and CDR2 sequences are MNHEY and SVGAGI. Trimming left V 9 bases short and J 0 bases short, with 5 bases between. The CDR3 region is CASHLNTEAFF. The CDR3 nucleotides read TGTGCCAGTCATTTGAACACTGAAGCTTTCTTT.

The rearrangement links TRBV6-5 to TRBJ1-1, with D tentatively TRBD1 (5 bases). The V end was cut by 2 bases, the J end by 0 bases, with 10 bases between. This CDR3 region has 15 residues. Germline CDR1 and CDR2: MNHEY and SVGAGI. The CDR3 DNA reads as TGTGCCAGCAGTTACAAGTGGGGGTTGAACACTGAAGCTTTCTTT. Amino acids: CASSYKWGLNTEAFF.

V usage is TRBV5-1 and J usage is TRBJ2-5; the D gene could be TRBD1 or TRBD2 (5 bases each). Germline lookup yields CDR1 SGHRS and CDR2 YFSETQ. The ends were cut back, 8 bases at V and 3 bases at J, with 20 bases in the middle. This CDR3 contains 15 residues. This chain's CDR3 is CASFSGLRGEETQYF. CDR3 sequence (DNA): TGCGCCAGTTTCTCCGGGTTAAGGGGAGAAGAGACCCAGTACTTC.

The CDR3 DNA reads TGTGCCAGCAGCCCCTTGCCCGGGGGGGCCAGTGAGACCCAGTACTTC. Protein: CASSPLPGGASETQYF. V gene TRBV7-9 combines with J gene TRBJ2-5, with 8 bases lining up with TRBD2. Germline V CDR1 and CDR2: SEHNR, FQNEAQ (reference sequence). The CDR3 spans 16 residues. With V trimmed by 5 bases and J by 5 bases, 13 bases remained unmatched.

This clone was picked up one time. This sequence joins TRBV5-6 and TRBJ2-2; no definite D call. The CDR3 consists of 15 residues. Germline CDR1 and CDR2: SGHDT and YYEEEE. Trimming cost V 5 bases and J 4 bases, with 15 bases left between them. The CDR3 sequence is CASSLGVVGTGELFF. In DNA form, the CDR3 reads TGTGCCAGCAGTTTAGGAGTCGTTGGCACCGGGGAGCTGTTTTTT.

This rearrangement joins TRBV9 to TRBJ1-1; TRBD1 might be the D (5 bases). V was shortened by 0 bases and J by 4 bases, with 10 bases between the two germline ends. This CDR3 region has 14 residues. Germline V gene lookup returns CDR1 SGDLS and CDR2 YYNGEE. CDR3 in DNA: TGTGCCAGCAGCGTAGAAGGGGAGAGCACTGAAGCTTTCTTT. This sequence encodes CASSVEGESTEAFF.

The V and J genes are TRBV6-6 and TRBJ1-5, with no clear D. The CDR3 is 14 residues long. CDR1 and CDR2 (germline): MNHNY, SVGAGI (reference sequence). V lost 5 bases, J lost 4 bases, and 12 bases lay in between. The CDR3, as DNA: TGTGCCAGCAGTAGCCTGGATATAAATCAGCCCCAGCATTTT. It codes for CASSSLDINQPQHF.

This chain joins TRBV7-9 and TRBJ2-5, with D unclear. This CDR3 has 12 amino acids. V lost 7 bases, J lost 5 bases, and 11 bases lay in between. Germline CDR1 and CDR2: SEHNR and FQNEAQ (reference sequence). CDR3 DNA: TGTGCCAGCACCCTCCGAACGGAGACCCAGTACTTC. This sequence encodes CASTLRTETQYF.

The J gene is TRBJ1-5, the V gene TRBV2, with TRBD1 identical over 7 bases. CDR3 length equals 14 residues. CDR1 is SNHLY, CDR2 FYNNEI, per germline. The V segment lost 7 bases and the J segment 6 bases; nucleotides outside the gene matches: 9. CDR3 nucleotides: TGTGCCAGCACCTCCACGACAGGGCTTCAGCCCCAGCATTTT. This codes for CASTSTTGLQPQHF.

The gene calls are TRBV7-9 and TRBJ2-3; no clear D. The CDR3 has 12 amino acids. V was trimmed by 5 bases and J by 2 bases, leaving 5 bases between them. Germline CDR1 SEHNR, CDR2 FQNEAQ (reference sequence). As DNA, the CDR3 is TGTGCCAGCAGCCCCATCACAGATACGCAGTATTTT. Amino acids: CASSPITDTQYF.

This chain joins TRBV18 and TRBJ2-5; D is perhaps TRBD1 (6 bases). V lost 2 bases and J 5 bases, leaving 12 bases between the germline ends. CDR1 and CDR2 from the germline V gene are KGHSH and LQKENI. The CDR3 has 14 residues. The CDR3 reads CASSPSGARETQYF. CDR3 coding DNA: TGTGCCAGCTCACCATCAGGGGCACGGGAGACCCAGTACTTC.

This chain uses TRBV7-9 with TRBJ2-5; no clear D. V dropped 1 base and J dropped 0 bases, with 3 bases sitting between them. The V gene's germline CDR1 is SEHNR and CDR2 FQNEAQ (reference sequence). This CDR3 contains 13 residues. The CDR3 DNA follows: TGTGCCAGCAGCTTAGGGTACCAAGAGACCCAGTACTTC. Protein product: CASSLGYQETQYF.

This chain connects TRBV27 to TRBJ2-5; 8 bases are a match to TRBD1. The CDR3 spans 18 residues. J gave up 3 bases and V 10 bases, and 22 bases lay outside the gene matches. Germline V gene data show CDR1 as MNHEY and CDR2 as SMNVEV (reference sequence). The CDR3 is CAIPPRGDRRRKEETQYF. The CDR3 region has the DNA TGTGCCATTCCCCCTAGGGGGGACAGGAGGAGGAAGGAAGAGACCCAGTACTTC.